This T cell receptor beta chain was documented in a study of control samples from healthy donors and cancer patients. This clone was counted once. Profiled with immunoSEQ multiplex PCR; TCRdb holds only in-frame clones, not every one. The data show 60,000 or so clones, 95% to 96% seen once. CDR3 length equals 12 residues. Per the germline V gene, CDR1 is MDHEN and CDR2 is SYDVKM. The V end lost 3 bases, the J end lost 4 bases, and 6 bases lay between the germline ends. V and J are TRBV28 and TRBJ1-2; no clear D gene. The receptor was isolated from a woman aged 18-29 years in good health. The specimen sequenced was blood. CDR3 protein: CASSFTAYGYTF. CDR3 coding DNA: TGTGCCAGCAGTTTCACGGCCTATGGCTACACCTTC.